What follows are 10 T cell receptor beta chains derived from one specimen sequenced in a study of cytomegalovirus exposure and HLA in healthy donors. Amplification used 60 Vbeta primers and 13 Jbeta primers. The protocol was immunoSEQ multiplex PCR, while the TCRdb copy is restricted to in-frame clones and leaves out a portion. The sample consists of about 130,000 clones, approximately 79% of them appearing once. The specimen sequenced was PBMCs. The receptors here all came from a man aged 25-40 years in good health and CMV-seronegative.

The CDR3 reads CASSQDRPSGANTGELFF. In nucleotides, the CDR3 is TGTGCCAGCAGCCAAGATCGGCCTAGCGGGGCGAACACCGGGGAGCTGTTTTTT. V gene TRBV4-2 combines with J gene TRBJ2-2, with 9 bases lining up with TRBD2. CDR3 length: 18 amino acids. The germline V gene has CDR1 LGHNA and CDR2 YNFKEQ. Germline trimming cut 0 bases from V and 0 bases from J; bases unmatched to any gene: 5.

The chain uses TRBV4-3 and TRBJ1-2; 7 positions match TRBD1. V lost 4 bases, J lost 5 bases, and 10 bases stayed unmatched. The CDR3 is 15 residues long. Germline-derived CDR1 and CDR2 are LGHNA and YSLEER. CDR3 in DNA: TGCGCCAGCAGCCGCCGGGGACAGTGGGATTATGGCTACACCTTC. The encoded protein is CASSRRGQWDYGYTF.

The chain links TRBV18 to TRBJ2-1, with 11 bases fitting TRBD2. Germline CDR1 is KGHSH and CDR2 is LQKENI. Trimming at V came to 1 base and at J to 8 bases, leaving 4 bases not matched to a gene. CDR3 size: 15 residues. CDR3 loop: CASSPLAGGQDEQFF. The CDR3 DNA reads TGTGCCAGCTCACCACTAGCGGGGGGGCAGGATGAGCAGTTCTTC. Supplemented by reference TRBV18 and TRBJ2-1, the full variable domain reads NAGVMQNPRHLVRRRGQEARLRCSPMKGHSHVYWYRQLPEEGLKFMVYLQKENIIDESGMPKERFSAEFPKEGPSILRIQQVVRGDSAAYFCASSPLAGGQDEQFFGPGTRLTVL.

This clone was seen a few times. V usage is TRBV6-6 and J usage is TRBJ1-5, with D tentatively TRBD1 (6 bases). Germline loops: CDR1 MNHNY, CDR2 SVGAGI (reference sequence). With 7 bases removed from V and 7 bases from J, the gap between germline ends came to 17 bases. CDR3 size: 14 residues. CDR3 protein: CASNPLGAGQPQHF. In nucleotides, the CDR3 is TGTGCCAGCAACCCGTTGGGGGCAGGACAGCCCCAGCATTTT.

This chain joins TRBV6-6 and TRBJ2-7; possibly TRBD2 for D (6 bases). Germline CDR1 and CDR2: MNHNY and SVGAGI (reference sequence). Trimming removed 7 bases from V and 4 bases from J, with 20 bases in between. This CDR3 has 15 residues. CDR3 sequence (DNA): TGTGCCAGCACCGCCCTGGGAGGCGCCGGTTACGAGCAGTACTTC. As protein: CASTALGGAGYEQYF.

V gene TRBV7-6 combines with J gene TRBJ1-3, with a weak D call TRBD1 (6 bases). Per the germline V gene, CDR1 is SGHVS and CDR2 is FNYEAQ. The CDR3 consists of 14 residues. Trimming removed 4 bases from V and 0 bases from J, with 7 bases in between. CDR3 nucleotide sequence: TGTGCCAGCAGCTCACAGGGCTCTGGAAACACCATATATTTT. Its translation: CASSSQGSGNTIYF.

V gene TRBV13 combines with J gene TRBJ1-2; D is unclear. V was clipped by 3 bases and J by 2 bases, with 10 bases between them. Germline V gene data show CDR1 as PRHDT and CDR2 as FYEKMQ (reference sequence). This CDR3 comprises 14 residues. CDR3 in DNA: TGTGCCAGCAGCTTGGGAGATTGGAACTATGGCTACACCTTC. Protein sequence: CASSLGDWNYGYTF.

V and J are TRBV4-1 and TRBJ1-2; 7 bases fit TRBD1. Per the germline V gene, CDR1 is MGHRA and CDR2 is YSYEKL. V lost 3 bases and J lost 4; bases outside the gene matches: 11. This CDR3 has 16 residues. This CDR3 reads CASSQGVGQPLYGYTF. CDR3 nucleotides: TGCGCCAGCAGCCAGGGGGTGGGACAGCCCCTCTATGGCTACACCTTC.

The chain uses TRBV7-2 and TRBJ2-1; D gene ambiguous. This CDR3 is 14 amino acids long. The V and J ends lost 1 base and 3 bases respectively, with 7 bases between them. Germline V CDR1 and CDR2: SGHTA, FQGNSA. The CDR3 nucleotides read TGTGCCAGCAGCTTAGACTCGAGCTACAATGAGCAGTTCTTC. This sequence encodes CASSLDSSYNEQFF.

This sequence joins TRBV11-3 and TRBJ2-3, with 7 bases aligning to TRBD1. Germline trimming cut 5 bases from V and 0 bases from J; bases unmatched to any gene: 5. The CDR3 is made up of 15 amino acids. CDR1 and CDR2 from the germline V gene are SGHNT and YENEEA. CDR3 sequence (DNA): TGTGCCAGCAGCACCCGGGACAGCAGCACAGATACGCAGTATTTT. The encoded protein is CASSTRDSSTDTQYF.